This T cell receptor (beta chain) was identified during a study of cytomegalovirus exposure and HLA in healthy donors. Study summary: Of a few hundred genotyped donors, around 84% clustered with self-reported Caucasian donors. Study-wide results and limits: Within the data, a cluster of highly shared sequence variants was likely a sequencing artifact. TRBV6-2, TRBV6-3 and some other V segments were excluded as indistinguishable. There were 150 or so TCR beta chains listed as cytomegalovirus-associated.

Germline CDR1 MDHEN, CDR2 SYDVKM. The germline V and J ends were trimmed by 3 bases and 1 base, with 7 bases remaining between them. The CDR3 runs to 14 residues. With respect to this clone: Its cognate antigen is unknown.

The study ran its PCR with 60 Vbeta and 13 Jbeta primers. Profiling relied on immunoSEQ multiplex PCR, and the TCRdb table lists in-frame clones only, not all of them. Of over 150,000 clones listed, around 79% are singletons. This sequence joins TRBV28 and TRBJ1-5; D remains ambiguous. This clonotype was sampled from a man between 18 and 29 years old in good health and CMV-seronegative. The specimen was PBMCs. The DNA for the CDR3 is TGTGCCAGCAGTTTGGCGGGGAGCAATCAGCCCCAGCATTTT. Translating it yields CASSLAGSNQPQHF.